A selection of T cell receptor beta chains follows, all from one sample in a study of human T cells and chemical hapten exposure. In TCRdb, the 5' RACE reads were re-called with MiXCR into one record per CDR3 protein. The data contain 65,000 to 95,000 distinct CDR3 sequences, under 10% of them seen just once; the ten biggest clones take up 2% to 2.5%. Receptors were obtained from a male donor in good health. Each CDR3 is given with its conserved first and last residue. Each record gives: J gene, D gene, clone size, V gene, CDR3 DNA, CDR3 protein. A D gene is named only where the DNA matches it firmly. Some rows have no size entry. The others give once, few or many, or a class for an expanded clone.

TRBJ1-1 - - TRBV29-1 TGCAGCGTTGAAGTTAACAGGGTAGGAGCTTTCTTT CSVEVNRVGAFF
TRBJ2-1 - - TRBV28 TGTGCCAGCAGTTTAGGGGAGCAGTTCTTC CASSLGEQFF
TRBJ2-7 TRBD2 - TRBV6-5 TGTGCCAGCACCCAGGGAGGGGTCAACGAGCAGTACTTC CASTQGGVNEQYF
TRBJ1-6 - - TRBV7-2 TGTGCCAGCAGCTCAGGATCTCCACCCCTCCACTTT CASSSGSPPLHF
TRBJ1-2 TRBD1 - TRBV7-2 TGTGCCAGCAGCTTGGGGACAGTCTATGGCTACACCTTC CASSLGTVYGYTF
TRBJ2-7 - many TRBV7-9 TGTGCCAGCAGCCCTCCCGGGGGCGCGGACGAGCAGTACTTC CASSPPGGADEQYF
TRBJ2-1 - - TRBV7-6 TGTGCCAGCAGCTTTACTAATGGTGGGGAGCAGTTCTTC CASSFTNGGEQFF
TRBJ2-7 - many TRBV3-1 TGTGCCAGCAGCCAAGGCTCGGCTACCGAGCAGTACTTC CASSQGSATEQYF
TRBJ1-5 - few TRBV6-1 TGTGCCAGCAGTGAAGTCCTTAATCAGCCCCAGCATTTT CASSEVLNQPQHF
TRBJ2-1 - - TRBV6-2/TRBV6-3 TGTGCCAGCAGCTCGGACAGGGTGGAGCGGGGTGAGCAGTTCTTC CASSSDRVERGEQFF
TRBJ1-5 - few TRBV6-2/TRBV6-3 TGTGCCAGCACCACGGGCAGCCAGAACAATCAGCCCCAGCATTTT CASTTGSQNNQPQHF
TRBJ1-1 - - TRBV4-1 TGCGCCAGCAGCCAAGATATAAGGCAGACGGATGAAGCTTTCTTT CASSQDIRQTDEAFF
TRBJ1-1 TRBD1 - TRBV12-3/TRBV12-4 TGTGCCAGCAGTTTAGACAGGGGAAACACTGAAGCTTTCTTT CASSLDRGNTEAFF
TRBJ2-7 - many TRBV5-4 TGTGCCAGCAGCTTGGAGAGGAGTACGTACGAGCAGTACTTC CASSLERSTYEQYF
TRBJ1-1 - - TRBV20-1 TGCAGTGTCAATGAGGGCTGGGGCACTGAAGCTTTCTTT CSVNEGWGTEAFF
TRBJ2-1 TRBD2 many TRBV10-2 TGCGCCAGCAGTGACGACAGGGCCCCGGGACTAGCGGGTTTGGATGAGCAGTTCTTC CASSDDRAPGLAGLDEQFF
TRBJ2-5 TRBD1 - TRBV29-1 TGCAGCGTTCCCAGGGGGCAGGTAGAGACCCAGTACTTC CSVPRGQVETQYF
TRBJ2-4 - many TRBV25-1 TGTGCCAGTAGTCCCACAGGGAATTTCCCGAATGTACCCGAAAACATTCAGTACTTC CASSPTGNFPNVPENIQYF
TRBJ2-2 - many TRBV29-1 TGCAGCGTTGCACCAGGAGCCACCGGGGAGCTGTTTTTT CSVAPGATGELFF
TRBJ2-7 - many TRBV6-5 TGTGCCAGCAGACCCCTGGCAGGGGCCTACGAGCAGTACTTC CASRPLAGAYEQYF
TRBJ1-1 TRBD1 - TRBV4-2 TGTGCCAGCAGCCAAGAACGGGACAGAAGAATCACTGAAGCTTTCTTT CASSQERDRRITEAFF
TRBJ1-1 - - TRBV29-1 TGCAGCGTTCTACAGGGAAGGGGTAGCACTGAAGCTTTCTTT CSVLQGRGSTEAFF
TRBJ1-5 - - TRBV30 TGTGCCTGGAGTAGCGGGAGTCAGCCCCAGCATTTT CAWSSGSQPQHF
TRBJ2-1 TRBD2 few TRBV29-1 TGCAGCGTTGAAGGGCGGGAGCGTGAGCAGTTCTTC CSVEGREREQFF
TRBJ2-7 - few TRBV6-6 TGTGCCAGCAGTTACTCAGAACCCCCGGGCCACGAGCAGTACTTC CASSYSEPPGHEQYF
TRBJ1-5 - few TRBV6-2/TRBV6-3 TGTGCCAGCAGTTACTGGGGTACGGGACAGCCCCAGCATTTT CASSYWGTGQPQHF
TRBJ1-5 TRBD1 many TRBV6-2/TRBV6-3 TGTGCCAGCAGACGGACAGGTGGGCCCCAGCATTTT CASRRTGGPQHF
TRBJ2-3 TRBD2 - TRBV7-3 TGTGCCAGCAGCCGGACGGGGCGGGGGGGCATAGATACGCAGTATTTT CASSRTGRGGIDTQYF
TRBJ2-2 TRBD2 - TRBV24-1 TGTGCCACCAGTGCGCCTAGCGGGCCCGCTAAGAACACCGGGGAGCTGTTTTTT CATSAPSGPAKNTGELFF
TRBJ2-7 - many TRBV30 TGTGCCTGGAGTGTACGCAAATACGAGCAGTACTTC CAWSVRKYEQYF
TRBJ1-1 - many TRBV27 TGTGCCAGCAGCCCCCTGATCCGGGCTGAAGCTTTCTTT CASSPLIRAEAFF
TRBJ2-1 TRBD1 many TRBV6-2/TRBV6-3 TGTGCCATCCACCGGGACAGCTCCTACAATGAGCAGTTCTTC CAIHRDSSYNEQFF
TRBJ1-3 - - TRBV2 TGTGCCAGCAGCCCCCTTCAGGGAGCCGGAAACACCATATATTTT CASSPLQGAGNTIYF
TRBJ2-5 - many TRBV6-1 TGTGCCAGCAGTCCGCCTACAGGGTCCCAAGAGACCCAGTACTTC CASSPPTGSQETQYF
TRBJ1-5 - few TRBV11-1 TGTGCCAGCAGCGCCAATAGCAATCAGCCCCAGCATTTT CASSANSNQPQHF
TRBJ2-1 TRBD2 many TRBV20-1 TGCAGTGCTAGTCGCACCGGGACTAGCGGGAGTGATGAGCAGTTCTTC CSASRTGTSGSDEQFF
TRBJ2-1 - many TRBV6-6 TGTGCCAGCAGCTGGGCCTTATTAGGTGAGCAGTTCTTC CASSWALLGEQFF